This T cell receptor (beta chain) derives from a study of regulatory T cells in long-lasting Graves disease. This CDR3 is 15 amino acids long. The junction had 9 bases not matched to a gene; V was cut back by 3 bases and J by 4 bases. Germline V gene data show CDR1 as MNHEY and CDR2 as SMNVEV (reference sequence). Time point defined: persistent/refractory GD, antithyroid drugs over 5 years with positive TRAb. Scientists built the TCR library using RNA that was extracted from PBMCs. Both iRepertoire HTBI primers and Arm-PCR of CDR3 regions were used to build the TCR beta libraries. One entry per CDR3 protein, called by TCRdb with MiXCR from the multiplex PCR reads. The repertoire holds over 450,000 distinct CDR3 sequences, around a fifth seen once, with 7% to 9% in the top ten. The sample holds many counts of this clonotype.

This chain uses TRBV27 with TRBJ2-7; 7 bases align to TRBD1. Here the sequenced sample was peripheral blood mononuclear cells (PBMCs), taken when the disease was refractory, from a patient treated with antithyroid drugs. This TCR derives from a female donor with Graves disease. The CDR3 nucleotides read TGTGCCAGCAGTTTTCGGGGACAGACCTATTACGAGCAGTACTTC. It translates to CASSFRGQTYYEQYF.